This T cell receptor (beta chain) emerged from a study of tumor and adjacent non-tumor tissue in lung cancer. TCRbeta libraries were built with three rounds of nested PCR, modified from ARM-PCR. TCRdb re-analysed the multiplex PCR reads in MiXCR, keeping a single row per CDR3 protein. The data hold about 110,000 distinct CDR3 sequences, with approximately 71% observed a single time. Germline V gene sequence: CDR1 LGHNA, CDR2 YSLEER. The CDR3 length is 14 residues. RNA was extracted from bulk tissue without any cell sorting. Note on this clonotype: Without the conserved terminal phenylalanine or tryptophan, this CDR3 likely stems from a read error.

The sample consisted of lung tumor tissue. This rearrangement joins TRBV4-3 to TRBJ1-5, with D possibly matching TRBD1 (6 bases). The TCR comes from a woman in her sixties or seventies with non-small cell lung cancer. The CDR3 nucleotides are TGTGCCAGCAGCCAAGGTTTAGGGGGACAGCCCCAGCATTTA. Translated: CASSQGLGGQPQHL.